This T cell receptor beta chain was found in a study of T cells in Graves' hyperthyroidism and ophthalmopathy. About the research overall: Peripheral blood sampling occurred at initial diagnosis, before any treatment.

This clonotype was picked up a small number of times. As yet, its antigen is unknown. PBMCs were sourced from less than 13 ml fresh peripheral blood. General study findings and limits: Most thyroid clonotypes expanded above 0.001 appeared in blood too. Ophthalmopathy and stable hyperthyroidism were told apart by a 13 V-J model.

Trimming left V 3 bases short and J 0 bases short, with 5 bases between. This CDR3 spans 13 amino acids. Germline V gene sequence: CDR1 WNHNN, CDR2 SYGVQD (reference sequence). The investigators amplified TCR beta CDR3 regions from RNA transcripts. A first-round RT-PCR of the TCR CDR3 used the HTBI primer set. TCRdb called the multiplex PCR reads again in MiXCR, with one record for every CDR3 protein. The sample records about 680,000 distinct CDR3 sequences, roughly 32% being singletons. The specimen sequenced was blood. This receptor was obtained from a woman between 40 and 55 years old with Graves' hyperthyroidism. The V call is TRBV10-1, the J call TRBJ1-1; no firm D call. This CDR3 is CASSEDLNTEAFF. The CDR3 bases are TGCGCCAGCAGTGAAGACCTGAACACTGAAGCTTTCTTT.